The source of this T cell receptor beta chain is a study of T cells expressing NK-cell markers. Study in general: All TCR beta repertoires analysed originated from sorted CD3+CD56+NKG2C+, CD3+CD56+NKG2C- and CD3+CD56-NKG2C+ T cells.

The CDR3 runs to 14 residues. Germline V gene data show CDR1 as MNHEY and CDR2 as SMNVEV (reference sequence). With the 5' RACE reads reprocessed, TCRdb shows one record per CDR3 protein and no DNA. The specimen's table records 400,000 to 450,000 distinct CDR3 sequences. The chain joins TRBV27 to TRBJ2-3. The TCR comes from a woman aged 18-70 years in good health. The sequenced sample consisted of blood T cells: a sorted CD56 or NKG2C T cell subset, CD4+ or CD8+ T cells, or bulk PBMC T cells (not recorded which). CDR3 in amino acids: CASSGWAEGDTQYF.